Listed here are 29 T cell receptor beta chains from one sample, sequenced in a study of blood T cell repertoires in COVID-19. The method was immunoSEQ multiplex PCR; TCRdb's version includes in-frame clones alone and lacks a portion of them. In the table there are 200,000 to 300,000 clones, around 88% of which are singletons. Input material: PBMCs or T cells enriched from blood (not recorded which). The receptors come from a woman in her thirties or forties with acute COVID-19.

V is TRBV5-4 and J is TRBJ2-1, with 9 bases that match TRBD2. The CDR3 is 15 residues long. The germline gives CDR1 SGHNT, CDR2 YYREEE (reference sequence). The ends lost 2 bases at V and 10 bases at J; junction bases unmatched: 10. The CDR3 region is CASSLPSGKAREQFF. The CDR3 bases are TGTGCCAGCAGCTTACCTAGCGGGAAGGCTCGGGAGCAGTTCTTC.

J is TRBJ2-1 and V is TRBV20-1; perhaps TRBD1 as D (6 bases). Per the germline V gene, CDR1 is DFQATT and CDR2 is SNEGSKA (reference sequence). The CDR3 covers 10 residues. V was clipped by 7 bases and J by 10 bases, with 11 bases between them. DNA of the CDR3: TGCAGTGTACCCGGGACAGAGCAGTTCTTC. Its translation: CSVPGTEQFF.

The rearrangement links TRBV7-6 to TRBJ2-1, with 9 bases matching TRBD2. This CDR3 is built from 16 residues. The J segment lost 5 bases and the V segment lost 0 bases, leaving 5 bases of the junction unmatched. CDR1 and CDR2 (germline): SGHVS, FNYEAQ. CDR3 residues: CASSLAIAGEDNEQFF. The CDR3 DNA reads as TGTGCCAGCAGCTTAGCGATAGCGGGAGAGGACAATGAGCAGTTCTTC.

Of note for this clone: At one boundary the junction diverges from the germline segment, which might be a read error. V and J are TRBV15 and TRBJ2-1, with 8 bases that match TRBD2. The V gene's germline CDR1 is LNHNV and CDR2 YYDKDF (reference sequence). The CDR3 covers 16 residues. CDR3 sequence reads: CATSRDGTSRYSEQFF. Written as DNA, the CDR3 is TGTGCCACCAGCAGAGACGGGACTAGTCGGTACAGTGAGCAGTTCTTC.

DNA for the CDR3: TGCGCCAGCAGCCAAGTTGCCTACTCACTGAACTCTGGAAACACCATATATTTT. It is translated as CASSQVAYSLNSGNTIYF. The V call is TRBV4-1, the J call TRBJ1-3, with D unclear. CDR3 length: 18 residues. The V end was cut by 1 base, the J end by 0 bases, with 16 bases between. From germline, CDR1 is MGHRA and CDR2 YSYEKL.

J is TRBJ1-6 and V is TRBV18; D is uncertain. Germline-derived CDR1 and CDR2 are KGHSH and LQKENI. V lost 6 bases, J lost 5 bases, and 14 bases lay in between. The CDR3 extends over 15 amino acids. The CDR3 region has the DNA TGTGCCAGCTCCGGTCTTGATGAACATAATTCACCCCTCCACTTT. It is translated as CASSGLDEHNSPLHF.

The CDR3 protein is CASSPLTGTEQYF. CDR3 coding DNA: TGCGCCAGCAGCCCGCTGACAGGGACCGAGCAGTACTTC. The rearrangement uses TRBV5-1 and TRBJ2-7; 7 bases are a match to TRBD1. Germline trimming cut 4 bases from V and 6 bases from J; bases unmatched to any gene: 7. The CDR3 contains 13 residues. CDR1 is SGHRS and CDR2 is YFSETQ in the germline V gene.

This chain joins TRBV9 and TRBJ2-1, with 10 positions matching TRBD2. Germline trimming cut 3 bases from V and 5 bases from J; bases unmatched to any gene: 11. Germline CDR1 SGDLS, CDR2 YYNGEE. The CDR3 is 17 residues long. In DNA form, the CDR3 reads TGTGCCAGCAGCGCCCCCCAAGCGGGAGGGCCAGACAATGAGCAGTTCTTC. Amino acids: CASSAPQAGGPDNEQFF.

The J gene is TRBJ2-1, the V gene TRBV2; no firm D call. The V gene's germline CDR1 is SNHLY and CDR2 FYNNEI. This CDR3 has 12 amino acids. V shed 4 bases and J shed 5 bases, with 6 bases lying between them. The CDR3 loop reads CASSVQDNEQFF. CDR3 in DNA: TGTGCCAGCAGTGTTCAGGACAATGAGCAGTTCTTC.

The chain uses TRBV6-5 and TRBJ2-6; perhaps TRBD1 as D (5 bases). V was pared by 6 bases and J by 0 bases, with 6 bases between. The CDR3 runs 14 residues. Germline V gives CDR1 MNHEY, CDR2 SVGAGI. The CDR3 DNA is TGTGCCAGCAGACAGGTCTCTGGGGCCAACGTCCTGACTTTC. Translating gives CASRQVSGANVLTF.

V is TRBV19 and J is TRBJ1-6; the match to TRBD1 covers 9 bases. Germline-derived CDR1 and CDR2 are LNHDA and SQIVND (reference sequence). J was trimmed by 13 bases and V by 6 bases; bases with no gene match: 10. The CDR3 has 14 amino acids. The CDR3 is CASSPGTGFVPLHF. CDR3 coding DNA: TGTGCCAGTAGCCCCGGGACAGGGTTTGTGCCCCTCCACTTT.

The genes are TRBV3-1 (or the pseudogene TRBV3-2) and TRBJ2-1; weak D call: TRBD2 (5 bases). Trimming left V 0 bases short and J 10 bases short, with 16 bases between. The CDR3 consists of 15 residues. Germline V lookup: CDR1 LGHDT, CDR2 YNNKEL (reference sequence). The CDR3 spells CASSQEETILSEQFF. For the CDR3, the DNA is TGTGCCAGCAGCCAAGAGGAGACTATTCTTAGCGAGCAGTTCTTC.

This clone was picked up a small number of times. This sequence joins TRBV5-1 and TRBJ2-7; D call uncertain. The V and J ends lost 3 bases and 2 bases respectively, with 12 bases between them. Germline CDR1 reads SGHRS; CDR2 reads YFSETQ. The CDR3 is 14 amino acids. The CDR3 region is CASSSLGYAYEQYF. The DNA of the CDR3 is TGCGCCAGCAGCTCTCTGGGCTACGCCTACGAGCAGTACTTC.

V usage is TRBV5-4 and J usage is TRBJ2-7; 9 nucleotides match TRBD2. The germline V gene has CDR1 SGHNT and CDR2 YYREEE (reference sequence). V lost 1 base to trimming and J lost 5 bases; unmatched junction nucleotides: 13. There are 17 residues in the CDR3. CDR3 DNA sequence: TGTGCCAGCAGCTTGTTCGGGGCGGGAGGGTTTGCTGACGAGCAGTACTTC. Translation: CASSLFGAGGFADEQYF.

The chain uses TRBV7-9 and TRBJ2-7; weak D call: TRBD1 (6 bases). CDR3 length: 12 residues. V lost 5 bases to trimming and J lost 10 bases, with 15 bases between them. CDR1 SEHNR and CDR2 FQNEAQ come from the germline V gene (reference sequence). CDR3 protein: CASSQEVDSQYF. CDR3 nucleotides: TGTGCCAGCAGCCAGGAAGTGGACAGCCAGTACTTC.

The rearrangement joins TRBV9 to TRBJ2-3; tentatively, D is TRBD2 (5 bases). Germline V gene sequence: CDR1 SGDLS, CDR2 YYNGEE. This CDR3 has 17 amino acids. The V end lost 1 base, the J end lost 2 bases, and 17 bases lay between the germline ends. The CDR3 loop reads CASSVNPWTPYTDTQYF. The CDR3 DNA reads TGTGCCAGCAGCGTAAACCCCTGGACTCCTTACACAGATACGCAGTATTTT. The variable domain in full, completed from reference TRBV9 and TRBJ2-3, reads DSGVTQTPKHLITATGQRVTLRCSPRSGDLSVYWYQQSLDQGLQFLIQYYNGEERAKGNILERFSAQQFPDLHSELNLSSLELGDSALYFCASSVNPWTPYTDTQYFGPGTRLTVL.

V is TRBV6-5 and J is TRBJ2-5; 9 positions match TRBD2. Germline assignment: CDR1 MNHEY and CDR2 SVGAGI. The CDR3 totals 15 residues. J lost 4 bases, V lost 0 bases, and 3 bases had no gene match. The CDR3 DNA reads TGTGCCAGCAGTTACTCGGGAGCGGGAGGAGAGACCCAGTACTTC. Protein product: CASSYSGAGGETQYF.

The chain couples TRBV19 to TRBJ1-1, with D perhaps matching TRBD1 (5 bases). Germline values: CDR1 LNHDA, CDR2 SQIVND (reference sequence). This CDR3 has 13 residues. Trimming removed 5 bases from V and 5 bases from J, with 12 bases in between. CDR3: CASSAGGKTEAFF. The CDR3, as DNA: TGTGCCAGTAGTGCCGGGGGTAAAACTGAAGCTTTCTTT.

The chain has TRBV27 and TRBJ2-1; the match to TRBD1 covers 8 bases. Trimming removed 5 bases from V and 8 bases from J; junction bases left unmatched: 5. The CDR3 is 13 residues long. Germline lookup yields CDR1 MNHEY and CDR2 SMNVEV (reference sequence). The CDR3 DNA sequence: TGTGCCAGCAGTCCCGGACAGGGCCATGAGCAGTTCTTC. Its protein is CASSPGQGHEQFF.

The chain combines TRBV4-1 with TRBJ2-7; 10 bases fit TRBD2. Germline loops: CDR1 MGHRA, CDR2 YSYEKL. This CDR3 has 15 amino acids. J lost 0 bases, V lost 3 bases, and 2 bases had no gene match. Here the CDR3 DNA reads TGCGCCAGCAGCCACAGGACTAGCGGCTCCTACGAGCAGTACTTC. This gives the protein CASSHRTSGSYEQYF.

CDR3 in amino acids: CASSYRTGPASPLHF. The CDR3 DNA reads TGTGCCAGCAGTTATAGGACAGGGCCGGCTTCACCCCTCCACTTT. This sequence joins TRBV2 and TRBJ1-6; the match to TRBD1 covers 8 bases. Germline CDR1 and CDR2: SNHLY and FYNNEI. V was clipped by 5 bases and J by 9 bases; unmatched bases: 9. The CDR3 runs to 15 residues.

Concerning this clone itself: The sample contains more than one DNA sequence encoding this CDR3. CDR3 sequence (DNA): TGTGCCAGCAGTGGCGAGGGCAATCAGCCCCAGCATTTT. As protein: CASSGEGNQPQHF. The chain carries TRBV2 and TRBJ1-5; D not resolved. The CDR3 contains 13 residues. Germline V CDR1 and CDR2: SNHLY, FYNNEI. Trimming shortened V by 4 bases and J by 2 bases, and 6 bases separated the two germline ends.

This rearrangement joins TRBV5-6 to TRBJ1-4; D is ambiguous. Germline loops: CDR1 SGHDT, CDR2 YYEEEE. The CDR3 length is 18 residues. V lost 1 base, J lost 1 base, and 17 bases lay in between. CDR3 amino acids: CASSLTRVPKETNEKLFF. The CDR3, as DNA: TGTGCCAGCAGCTTGACTAGGGTCCCGAAGGAAACTAATGAAAAACTGTTTTTT.

This clone has more than one count but fewer than ten. The chain has TRBV28 and TRBJ2-7; D gene unclear. Germline V CDR1 and CDR2: MDHEN, SYDVKM. The CDR3 has 14 residues. Trimming cost V 7 bases and J 3 bases, with 16 bases left between them. This chain's CDR3 is CASNQVAVVYEQYF. CDR3 DNA sequence: TGTGCCAGCAACCAAGTAGCCGTCGTCTACGAGCAGTACTTC.

This rearrangement joins TRBV4-1 to TRBJ2-7, with a tentative D call TRBD1 (5 bases). V dropped 3 bases and J dropped 2 bases, with 8 bases sitting between them. Germline V gene lookup returns CDR1 MGHRA and CDR2 YSYEKL. CDR3 length: 13 residues. CDR3 loop: CASSHDRAYEQYF. In nucleotides, the CDR3 is TGCGCCAGCAGCCATGACAGAGCCTACGAGCAGTACTTC.

The chain joins TRBV7-8 to TRBJ1-6; 9 bases line up with TRBD1. CDR1 is SGHVS and CDR2 is FQNEAQ in the germline V gene. The CDR3 totals 15 residues. V lost 2 bases, J lost 10 bases, and 6 bases stayed unmatched. This CDR3 is CASSLPGQGLSPLHF. In DNA, the CDR3 is TGTGCCAGCAGCTTACCGGGACAGGGCTTGTCACCCCTCCACTTT.

Comments on this clone: Other DNA sequences from this sample encode an identical CDR3 as well. CDR3 residues: CASSGRYNEQFF. The CDR3 bases are TGTGCCAGTAGCGGGAGGTACAATGAGCAGTTCTTC. The rearrangement links TRBV19 to TRBJ2-1; 7 nucleotides agree with TRBD2. CDR3 length: 12 amino acids. The germline CDR1 and CDR2 sequences are LNHDA and SQIVND (reference sequence). The J segment lost 4 bases and the V segment lost 6 bases, leaving 0 bases of the junction unmatched.

To note about this clone: Additional DNA sequences in this sample encode the identical CDR3. The chain joins TRBV19 to TRBJ1-1; TRBD1 matches at 10 bases. Germline CDR1 reads LNHDA; CDR2 reads SQIVND (reference sequence). This CDR3 spans 14 amino acids. V was pared by 4 bases and J by 4 bases, with 3 bases of the junction left unmatched. CDR3 region: CASSTRTGGTEAFF. CDR3 sequence (DNA): TGTGCCAGTAGTACAAGGACAGGGGGCACTGAAGCTTTCTTT. Using reference TRBV19 and TRBJ1-1 for the parts outside the CDR3, the full variable domain is DGGITQSPKYLFRKEGQNVTLSCEQNLNHDAMYWYRQDPGQGLRLIYYSQIVNDFQKGDIAEGYSVSREKKESFPLTVTSAQKNPTAFYLCASSTRTGGTEAFFGQGTRLTVV.

The count of this clone is one. This chain joins TRBV19 and TRBJ1-5, with D unclear. The V gene's germline CDR1 is LNHDA and CDR2 SQIVND (reference sequence). V was trimmed by 4 bases and J by 0 bases, leaving 16 bases between them. CDR3 length: 17 residues. The chain's CDR3 is CASSTRTGSYSNQPQHF. DNA for the CDR3: TGTGCCAGTAGTACGCGGACGGGATCTTATAGCAATCAGCCCCAGCATTTT.